The text below deals with one T cell receptor (beta chain). What it binds is unknown. The data are from a study of cytomegalovirus exposure and HLA in healthy donors. Study-level background: The study's early data release held 75 million to 95 million unique TCRs from HLA-typed donors. Genotyping of 430 or so donors showed that roughly 83% belonged to the Caucasian-associated ancestry cluster.

Study outcomes and limitations: V- and J-gene trimming of TCR beta was linked (in a later analysis) to a missense DCLRE1C variant.

Healthy bone marrow donors made up the donor group. Germline values: CDR1 MNHEY, CDR2 SMNVEV (reference sequence). The CDR3 sequence is 14 residues long. V shed 8 bases, J shed 9 bases, and the junction held 9 bases outside the gene matches. It was with 60 Vbeta and 13 Jbeta primers that the PCR ran. Generated by immunoSEQ multiplex PCR, the TCRdb table keeps only in-frame clones and is missing some. Altogether around 270,000 clones are present, 80% being singletons, with the ten largest covering about 0.3%. The chain combines TRBV27 with TRBJ1-6; 8 nucleotides align to TRBD1. The TCR was taken from a girl aged 2 to 10 in good health and CMV-seronegative. The sequenced sample was PBMCs. The CDR3, as DNA: TGTGCCAGCCAGACCAGGGGGCTAGGTTCACCCCTCCACTTT. The encoded protein is CASQTRGLGSPLHF.